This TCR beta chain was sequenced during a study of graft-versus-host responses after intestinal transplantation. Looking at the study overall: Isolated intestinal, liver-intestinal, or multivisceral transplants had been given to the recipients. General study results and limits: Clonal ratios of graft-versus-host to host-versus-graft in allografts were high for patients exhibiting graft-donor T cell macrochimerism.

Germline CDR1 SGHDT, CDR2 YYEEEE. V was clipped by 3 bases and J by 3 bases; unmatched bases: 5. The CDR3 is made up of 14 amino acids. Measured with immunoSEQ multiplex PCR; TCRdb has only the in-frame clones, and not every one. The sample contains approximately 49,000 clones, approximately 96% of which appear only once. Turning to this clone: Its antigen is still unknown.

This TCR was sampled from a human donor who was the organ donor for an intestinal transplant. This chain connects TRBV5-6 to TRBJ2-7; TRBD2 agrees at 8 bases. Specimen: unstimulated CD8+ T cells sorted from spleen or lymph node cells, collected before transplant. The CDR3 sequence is CASSSGGSFYEQYF. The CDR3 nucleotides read TGTGCCAGCAGCTCGGGAGGGAGCTTCTACGAGCAGTACTTC. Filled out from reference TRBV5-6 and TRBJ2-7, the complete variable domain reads DAGVTQSPTHLIKTRGQQVTLRCSPKSGHDTVSWYQQALGQGPQFIFQYYEEEERQRGNFPDRFSGHQFPNYSSELNVNALLLGDSALYLCASSSGGSFYEQYFGPGTRLTVT.